Each of the 11 T cell receptor beta chains below was sequenced from the same sample in a study of shared clonotypes between healthy human individuals. Some clones are missing from TCRdb's copy, which holds only in-frame ones; the method was immunoSEQ multiplex PCR. This repertoire shows under 2.5 million clones, under 95% found once; its top ten account for 0.3% to 0.4%. The source material was naive CD4+ T cells from PBMCs. Sample subset: CD45RA+ positively selected. These TCRs come from a man between 18 and 29 years old in good health. Some clones in this sample may be carry-over from other donors' samples.

This rearrangement joins TRBV7-2 to TRBJ2-1; 10 bases line up with TRBD2. Germline assignment: CDR1 SGHTA and CDR2 FQGNSA. After removal of 1 base from V and 7 bases from J, the junction contained 7 bases not matched to a gene. There are 16 residues in the CDR3. CDR3 protein: CASSLGIAGGLNEQFF. DNA for the CDR3: TGTGCCAGCAGCTTAGGGATAGCGGGAGGCTTGAATGAGCAGTTCTTC.

The rearrangement uses TRBV11-1 and TRBJ2-1, with 10 bases that match TRBD2. This CDR3 contains 16 residues. Germline V lookup: CDR1 SGHAT, CDR2 FQDESV (reference sequence). The V segment lost 2 bases and the J segment 6 bases; nucleotides outside the gene matches: 7. This CDR3 reads CASSLRLAGQSNEQFF. The DNA of the CDR3 is TGTGCCAGCAGCTTAAGACTAGCGGGTCAGAGCAATGAGCAGTTCTTC.

The rearrangement joins TRBV5-4 to TRBJ1-1; D is undetermined. The CDR3 length is 14 residues. The germline gives CDR1 SGHNT, CDR2 YYREEE (reference sequence). Trimming shortened V by 3 bases and J by 1 base, and 10 bases separated the two germline ends. Here the CDR3 reads CASSSGSKNTEAFF. The CDR3 DNA is TGTGCCAGCAGCTCCGGGAGCAAGAACACTGAAGCTTTCTTT.

Note on this clone: Within the sample, other DNA sequences also encode this same CDR3. The V and J genes are TRBV29-1 and TRBJ2-5, with 8 bases identical to TRBD1. The CDR3 consists of 12 residues. Germline-derived CDR1 and CDR2 are SQVTM and ANQGSEA. V lost 7 bases and J lost 4; bases outside the gene matches: 5. Written as DNA, the CDR3 is TGCAGCGCCGACAGGGGAGGAGAGACCCAGTACTTC. Its translation: CSADRGGETQYF.

Only a few counts were recorded for this clone. The chain uses TRBV7-9 and TRBJ1-1, with D tentatively TRBD1 (6 bases). The germline V gene has CDR1 SEHNR and CDR2 FQNEAQ (reference sequence). V shed 8 bases and J shed 0 bases, with 16 bases lying between them. CDR3 size: 15 residues. CDR3 residues: CASLERGEMNTEAFF. DNA of the CDR3: TGTGCCAGCTTAGAAAGGGGGGAGATGAACACTGAAGCTTTCTTT.

The CDR3 DNA is TGTGCCGCTGCTAGGGGGGCGCACTACGAGCAGTACTTC. The encoded protein is CAAARGAHYEQYF. This chain uses TRBV19 with TRBJ2-7; D is perhaps TRBD1 or TRBD2 (6 bases each). Germline loops: CDR1 LNHDA, CDR2 SQIVND (reference sequence). The CDR3 spans 13 residues. Trimming shortened V by 11 bases and J by 3 bases, and 17 bases separated the two germline ends.

There are a few counts of this clone. The same CDR3 also results from other DNA sequences found in this sample. The rearrangement uses TRBV5-1 and TRBJ2-7; 8 bases are a match to TRBD1. Trimming cost V 0 bases and J 1 base; bases outside gene matches: 0. The CDR3 has 14 amino acids. CDR1 is SGHRS and CDR2 is YFSETQ in the germline V gene. CDR3 DNA sequence: TGCGCCAGCAGCTTGGGGGACAGGTCCTACGAGCAGTACTTC. Residues: CASSLGDRSYEQYF.

The table lists this clone with a count of one. This chain joins TRBV6-8 and TRBJ1-1, with D uncertain. Germline CDR1 MNHGY, CDR2 SAAAGT. This CDR3 contains 11 residues. Trimming left V 7 bases short and J 6 bases short, with 9 bases between. CDR3 sequence reads: CASMGFSEAFF. The CDR3 DNA reads as TGTGCCAGCATGGGGTTTTCTGAAGCTTTCTTT.

The rearrangement uses TRBV12-5 and TRBJ2-1; weak D call: TRBD2 (6 bases). Trimming stripped 5 bases from V and 7 bases from J, with 9 bases between. This CDR3 comprises 12 residues. CDR1 and CDR2 from the germline V gene are LGHNT and FRNRAP. CDR3 amino acids: CASGARENEQFF. The CDR3 DNA is TGTGCTAGTGGTGCCCGGGAGAATGAGCAGTTCTTC.

This chain joins TRBV4-3 and TRBJ1-2; 7 nucleotides agree with TRBD1. V lost 1 base and J lost 4; bases outside the gene matches: 15. The CDR3 totals 18 residues. CDR1 and CDR2 (germline): LGHNA, YSLEER. CDR3 in amino acids: CASSQAPTGTDTFYGYTF. The CDR3 coding sequence is TGCGCCAGCAGCCAAGCCCCGACCGGGACAGACACTTTCTATGGCTACACCTTC.

The genes are TRBV7-9 and TRBJ2-3; D gene unclear. The CDR3 contains 14 residues. The germline V gene has CDR1 SEHNR and CDR2 FQNEAQ (reference sequence). The V gene lost 7 bases and the J gene lost 2 bases, with 13 bases spanning the gap. Written as DNA, the CDR3 is TGTGCCAGCACCCTACTTCCGGACACAGATACGCAGTATTTT. It encodes CASTLLPDTDTQYF.